The entry below gives a single T cell receptor (beta chain) sequence along with its context. Its antigen has not been determined. Base qualities are not provided; no much larger clone lies one nucleotide away. This entry belongs to a study of cytomegalovirus exposure and HLA in healthy donors (dated by TCRdb to 2015 to 2018). Study-wide context: According to an earlier analysis of around 600 of the donors, roughly 180 million T cells yielded roughly 110 million unique TCR beta sequences and approximately 280 Gb of sequence data. All discovery cohort repertoires had been generated using a single sequencing platform. The study was designed to test whether signatures of past pathogen exposure could be identified by cataloging public T cell receptors. The later analysis used no new phenotypic data to find candidate immune exposures, relying instead on TCR beta sequences and their occurrence across donors. Class I and class II HLA loci were covered by the typing at four-digit resolution. Donor age, sex, ethnicity and CMV serostatus were collected together with the repertoire data. To study patterns of TCR occurrence, a later analysis re-analyzed previously published TCR beta repertoires from 600 to 750 donors and added high-resolution HLA genotyping. A later genetic analysis used genome-wide SNP genotypes for about 65% of the roughly 670 donors, treating that subset as a discovery cohort. The number of typed donors differed by locus: about 620-630 for A, B, C, DRB1 and DQB1; 522 for DQA1; 606 for DPA1; and about 450 for DPB1. A separate validation cohort of about 110 different subjects was used in addition to the approximately 640-subject first cohort. On average, roughly 240,000 unique TCR beta nucleotide sequences were sequenced per donor among some 420 genotyped donors of the cohort, with roughly 18% of those sequences being non-productive. The study profiled the T cell repertoires of hundreds of subjects by immunosequencing and related them to cytomegalovirus serostatus. Of the roughly 410 genotyped donors, 75% to 85% were placed in the genetic ancestry cluster associated with self-reported Caucasian donors. An earlier analysis of around 580 of the donors used high-throughput TCR beta sequencing to judge whether each TCR beta V gene segment behaved as functional or pseudogenic. Four to six DR-DQ haplotypes were handled as single units for association and clustering, since linkage in the cohort was strong. To predict cytomegalovirus infection status, the study combined high-throughput TCR immunosequencing, statistical association of individual TCRs with disease status, and machine learning. About 320 gigabases of sequencing data and 78 million or so unique TCR sequences were included in an early release covering under 650 HLA-typed donors. The full study reports these points: Because counts were too low, some 16 rarely observed V segments, including chromosome 9 orphons, were excluded from the earlier analysis of around 640 of the donors. A later analysis found that HLA-associated TCR beta chains were more clonally expanded and had lower generation probabilities than equally common non-associated chains. Assigning TCR associations to individual alleles was difficult when HLA alleles, especially DR and DQ, strongly co-occurred. Compared with the roughly 720-donor mean, donors in an Asian-associated ancestry cluster had fewer N-insertions in productive TCRs, according to a later genetic analysis. In a later analysis, most CMV-associated TCR beta chains were found to appear HLA-restricted, with HLA associations seemingly driven largely by CMV exposure. In a later analysis, several top co-occurrence clusters were reported to appear linked to parvovirus B19, influenza, CMV and Epstein-Barr virus. A further reported finding was that TCR beta sequences accurately predicted the HLA-A and HLA-B alleles for most subjects in the first cohort. The classifier was reported to diagnose cytomegalovirus status with high specificity and sensitivity in both the original cohort and the validation cohort. Correlated functional status among segregating V segments might be attributable to linkage disequilibrium, but an unknown experimental factor could not be ruled out. The study listed 164 TCR beta chains as associated with cytomegalovirus. In an earlier analysis of some 640 of the donors, most TCR beta V segments were observed in productive rearrangements about 87% or about 30% of the time, broadly matching IMGT annotations. Specific HLA alleles were associated with 15,000 to 20,000 TCR beta sequences at a false discovery rate of 0.05 in a later analysis. In a later analysis, TCR association rates were found to vary across HLA loci, with the most associated TCRs seen for DRB1 alleles and the fewest for HLA-C alleles. A few of the identified cytomegalovirus-associated TCR beta chains were confirmed in vitro to be specific for cytomegalovirus antigens. The presence/absence analyses assumed that sequencing depth was roughly uniform across donors, and that assumption may not be true. In a later genetic analysis, a missense DCLRE1C variant was associated with V-gene and J-gene trimming of TCR beta chains, and the association was replicated in an independent cohort. Most TCR sequences were seen in very few donors, while some public TCRs were found in many individuals. A cluster of highly shared sequence variants was judged likely to be a technical artifact of the sequencing pipeline. CMV serostatus was the only immune exposure information available for the cohort. The authors suggested that the approach could potentially be generalized to other disease states and immunological phenotypes. Some IMGT-functional V segments, including TRBV6-2 and TRBV6-3, could not be distinguished by the 87-base-pair reads and were therefore excluded. Because some donors lacked HLA typing at each locus, the association tests relied only on the typed subset. This cohort had only TCR beta chains sequenced, and the lack of alpha or paired-chain data limited which features could be detected.

The CDR3, cysteine through phenylalanine, is 15 amino acids long. CDR3 DNA only is kept here, 45 bases in frame from base 1. Cut back by 0 bases and 3 bases, the V and J ends lie 11 bases apart. CDR1 and CDR2 are drawn from the germline V gene (reference sequence): LNHNV, YYDKDF. The cohort comprised fewer than 750 healthy bone marrow donors. All cohort members were sampled while nominally healthy, although unrecorded immune exposures were likely present. The donor was CMV seronegative and belonged to the group of 352 seronegative cohort members. Every donor gave a peripheral blood sample, and the peripheral blood mononuclear cells from that sample were used for TCR beta sequencing. Genomic DNA extraction from the blood cell samples was performed with the Qiagen DNeasy Blood Extraction Kit. Receptor libraries were prepared by the immunoSEQ multiplex PCR assay. For the multiplex PCR, a mixture combining 60 forward primers for TCR Vbeta segments and 13 reverse primers for TCR Jbeta segments was used. The CDR3 region of rearranged TCR beta genes was amplified from genomic DNA by a multiplex PCR assay. On the Illumina HiSeq System, the amplified TCR beta libraries were sequenced as 87-base-pair reads. The source study handled its data this way. In a later analysis, tens of millions of unique TCR beta chains were counted across the approximately 640 repertoires, and some 10 million of these chains were shared by at least two donors. Raw reads were error-corrected and collapsed into unique sequences with a nearest-neighbor algorithm that merged closely related sequences to remove PCR and sequencing errors. To assign V, D and J gene segments, CDR3 sequences were aligned to IMGT reference sequences. Each retained sequence needed at least a six-nucleotide match to both a V gene segment and a J gene segment. Rearrangements were called productive when the CDR3 lacked stop codons and stayed in frame with V and J; all others were non-productive. CDR3 was defined according to IMGT convention as the region running from the second conserved V-encoded cysteine to the conserved J-encoded phenylalanine. Sequences without an unambiguous match to a single V gene segment were excluded from the earlier analysis of about 600 of the donors. In an earlier analysis of a few hundred of the donors, a V segment was called functional when productive rearrangements were above 56.7%, and segregating when the standard deviation between donors exceeded 5%. A statistical classification framework was built for diagnosing cytomegalovirus status from the catalog of TCR beta chain sequences. In a later analysis, TCR nucleotide sequences were compared against IMGT/GENE-DB human TR gene sequences so that V and J genes could be assigned. The TCRdist pipeline was used in a later analysis to assign CDR3 sequences and most-parsimonious VDJ recombination scenarios. In a later analysis, each TCR beta chain was defined by its CDR3 amino acid sequence together with its V-gene family, and reads without a unique V-gene family were excluded. As a way to deal with suspected cross-contamination and a sequencing artifact, a later analysis dropped 450 to 700 nucleotide sequences that were highly shared and had low generation probability. A later analysis calculated a clonal expansion index for each public chain from normalized within-repertoire ranks of inferred template counts. In a later analysis, generation probabilities were computed using a VDJ recombination model fitted to out-of-frame rearrangements, and the results were checked against IGoR. Hypergeometric tests were used in a later analysis to score TCR-TCR, TCR-HLA and TCR-CMV co-occurrence, with a repertoire-size bias correction applied to the TCR pairs. In a later analysis, false discovery rates were estimated by permuting HLA or CMV assignments 20 times. In a later analysis, co-occurring TCRs were grouped using DBSCAN, with TCRdist sequence similarity added in when clustering inside HLA-allele-positive subsets. Repertoires with fewer than 30,000 or more than 120,000 public chains, plus five repertoires with anomalous nucleotide sharing, were excluded from co-occurrence clustering. TCRdb re-hosts the immuneACCESS table, in-frame sequences only. Its copies lack some clones; in the studies checked, an unresolved V gene accounts for under half of them, and the cause for the rest is not known. V, J and clone size reflect that table, while D and trimming were determined from the DNA. The sample profile shows some 150,000 clones; around 81% of them were found once. The top ten clonotypes cover about 2.4% of the sample.

The chain joins TRBV15 to TRBJ1-1; no D segment can be confidently identified. The sequenced sample consisted of PBMCs. The TCR originated in a man between 45 and 60 years old in good health and CMV-seronegative. The CDR3: CATSREGSYDTEAFF. The sequenced DNA: TGTGCCACCAGCAGAGAGGGCAGTTACGACACTGAAGCTTTCTTT.